The next 3 T cell receptor beta chains were all read from a single sample in a study of shared clonotypes between healthy human individuals. Assay used: immunoSEQ multiplex PCR; TCRdb lists only in-frame clones, some missing. Here the sample spans about 2.4 million clones, 93% being singletons. Material for sequencing was naive CD4+ T cells from PBMCs. Documented subset: CD45RA+ positively selected. These receptors were taken from a man in his late teens or twenties in good health. Some clones in this sample may be carry-over from other donors' samples.

The rearrangement uses TRBV9 and TRBJ1-2; the D is unclear. The length of the CDR3 is 14 residues. From germline, CDR1 is SGDLS and CDR2 YYNGEE. V lost 4 bases, J lost 4 bases, and 14 bases lay in between. The CDR3 DNA is TGTGCCAGCAGCCGAGAGGTGATTGTCTATGGCTACACCTTC. It encodes CASSREVIVYGYTF.

V is TRBV6-5 and J is TRBJ1-2; D gene ambiguous. The CDR3 is 13 residues long. The germline V and J ends were trimmed by 4 bases and 4 bases, with 10 bases remaining between them. CDR1 is MNHEY, CDR2 SVGAGI, per germline. CDR3 nucleotide sequence: TGTGCCAGCAGTTCTCGGACTGGCTATGGCTACACCTTC. The encoded protein is CASSSRTGYGYTF.

The chain carries TRBV28 and TRBJ2-2; D gene unclear. The ends were cut back, 6 bases at V and 4 bases at J, with 12 bases in the middle. CDR1 and CDR2 (germline): MDHEN, SYDVKM. This CDR3 is 14 amino acids long. The CDR3 DNA reads TGTGCCAGCAGCTTCCCTGCGCGCACCGGGGAGCTGTTTTTT. Amino acids: CASSFPARTGELFF.